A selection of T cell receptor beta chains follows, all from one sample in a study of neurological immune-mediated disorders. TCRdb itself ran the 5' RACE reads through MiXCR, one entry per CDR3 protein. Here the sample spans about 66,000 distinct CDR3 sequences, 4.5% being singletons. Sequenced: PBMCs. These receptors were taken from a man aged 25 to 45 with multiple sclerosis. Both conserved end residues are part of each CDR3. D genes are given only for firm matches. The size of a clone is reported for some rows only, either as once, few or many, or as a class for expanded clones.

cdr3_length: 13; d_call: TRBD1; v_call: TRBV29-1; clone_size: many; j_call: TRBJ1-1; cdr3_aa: CSVTGGRRTEAFF; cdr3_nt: TGCAGCGTGACAGGGGGCCGGAGAACTGAAGCTTTCTTT
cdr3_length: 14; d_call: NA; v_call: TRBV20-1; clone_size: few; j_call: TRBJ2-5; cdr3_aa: CSVSSRRIQETQYF; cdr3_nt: TGCAGTGTCAGTTCCAGGAGAATACAAGAGACCCAGTACTTC
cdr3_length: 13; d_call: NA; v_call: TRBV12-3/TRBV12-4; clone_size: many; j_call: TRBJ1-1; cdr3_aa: CASQNLQNTEAFF; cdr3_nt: TGTGCCAGCCAAAACCTCCAGAACACTGAAGCTTTCTTT
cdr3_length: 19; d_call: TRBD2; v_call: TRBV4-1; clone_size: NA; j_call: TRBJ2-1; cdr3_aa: CASSQDITDVERGTGKQFF; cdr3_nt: TGCGCCAGCAGCCAAGACATCACAGATGTGGAGCGGGGGACGGGAAAGCAGTTCTTC
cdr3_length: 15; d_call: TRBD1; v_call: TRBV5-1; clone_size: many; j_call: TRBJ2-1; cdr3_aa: CASSVTGETDNEQFF; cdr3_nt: TGCGCCAGCAGCGTGACAGGGGAAACAGACAATGAGCAGTTCTTC
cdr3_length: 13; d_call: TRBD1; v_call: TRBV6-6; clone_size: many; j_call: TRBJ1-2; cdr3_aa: CASSPTGGLGYTF; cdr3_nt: TGTGCCAGCAGTCCGACAGGGGGACTTGGCTACACCTTC
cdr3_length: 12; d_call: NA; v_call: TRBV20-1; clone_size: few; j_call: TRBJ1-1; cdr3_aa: CSAGAVNTEAFF; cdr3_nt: TGCAGTGCTGGGGCCGTAAACACTGAAGCTTTCTTT
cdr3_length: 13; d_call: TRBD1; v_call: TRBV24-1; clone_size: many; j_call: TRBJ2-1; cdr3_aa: CATGRTGMYEQFF; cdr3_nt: TGTGCCACCGGAAGGACAGGAATGTATGAGCAGTTCTTC
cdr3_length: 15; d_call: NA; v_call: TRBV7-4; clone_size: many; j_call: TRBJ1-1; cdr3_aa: CASSLGSTGNTEAFF; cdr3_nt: TGTGCCAGCAGCTTAGGGTCGACGGGGAACACTGAAGCTTTCTTT
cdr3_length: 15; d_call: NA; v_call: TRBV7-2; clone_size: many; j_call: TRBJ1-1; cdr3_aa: CASSLFSTANTEAFF; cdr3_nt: TGTGCCAGCAGCTTATTTTCGACAGCCAACACTGAAGCTTTCTTT
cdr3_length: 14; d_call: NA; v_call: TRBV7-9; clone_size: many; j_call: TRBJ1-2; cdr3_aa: CASSPTGPIYGYTF; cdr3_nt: TGTGCCAGCAGCCCGACGGGACCGATCTATGGCTACACCTTC
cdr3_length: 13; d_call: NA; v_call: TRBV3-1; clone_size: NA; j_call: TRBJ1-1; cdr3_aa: CASGQDRNTEAFF; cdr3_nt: TGTGCCAGCGGCCAGGACAGGAACACTGAAGCTTTCTTT
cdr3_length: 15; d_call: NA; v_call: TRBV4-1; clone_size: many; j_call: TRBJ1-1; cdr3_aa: CASSQVVIMNTEAFF; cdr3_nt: TGCGCCAGCAGCCAAGTAGTGATTATGAACACTGAAGCTTTCTTT
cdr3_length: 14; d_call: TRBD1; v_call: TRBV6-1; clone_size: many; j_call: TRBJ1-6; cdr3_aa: CASSEGQGGSPLHF; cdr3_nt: TGTGCCAGCAGTGAAGGACAGGGAGGTTCACCCCTCCACTTT
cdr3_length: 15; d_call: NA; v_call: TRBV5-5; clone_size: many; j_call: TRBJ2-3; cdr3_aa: CASSLDPGHTDTQYF; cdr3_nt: TGTGCCAGCAGCTTGGACCCGGGCCACACAGATACGCAGTATTTT
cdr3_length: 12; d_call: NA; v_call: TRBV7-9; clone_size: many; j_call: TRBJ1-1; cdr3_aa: CASSFGETEAFF; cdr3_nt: TGTGCCAGCAGCTTCGGGGAAACTGAAGCTTTCTTT
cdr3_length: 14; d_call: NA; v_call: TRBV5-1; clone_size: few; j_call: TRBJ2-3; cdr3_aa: CASSLRDTTDTQYF; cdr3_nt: TGCGCCAGCAGCTTACGGGATACCACAGATACGCAGTATTTT
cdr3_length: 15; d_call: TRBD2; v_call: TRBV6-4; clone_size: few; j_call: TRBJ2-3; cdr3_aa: CASSVLAGEADTQYF; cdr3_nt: TGTGCCAGCAGCGTACTAGCGGGGGAGGCAGATACGCAGTATTTT
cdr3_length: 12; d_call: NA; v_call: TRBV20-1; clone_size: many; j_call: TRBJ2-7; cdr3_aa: CSVARQGLEQYF; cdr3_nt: TGCAGTGTTGCCCGCCAGGGCCTCGAGCAGTACTTC
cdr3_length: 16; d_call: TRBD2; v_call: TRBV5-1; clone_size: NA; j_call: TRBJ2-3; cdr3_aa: CASSLKSGGQTDTQYF; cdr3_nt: TGCGCCAGCAGCTTAAAAAGCGGGGGCCAAACCGACACGCAGTATTTT
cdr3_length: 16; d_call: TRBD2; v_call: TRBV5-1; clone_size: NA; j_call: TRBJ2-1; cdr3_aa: CASSLISGGSNGEQFF; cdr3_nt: TGCGCCAGCAGCTTGATTAGCGGGGGCTCCAACGGTGAGCAGTTCTTC
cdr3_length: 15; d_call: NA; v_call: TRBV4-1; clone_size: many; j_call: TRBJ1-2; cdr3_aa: CASSLIRGEGYGYTF; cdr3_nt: TGCGCCAGCAGCCTCATCAGGGGCGAGGGCTATGGCTACACCTTC
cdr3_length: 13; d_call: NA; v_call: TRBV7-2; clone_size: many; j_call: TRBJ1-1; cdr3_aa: CASSLTGNDEAFF; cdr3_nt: TGTGCCAGCAGCCTTACAGGGAACGATGAAGCTTTCTTT
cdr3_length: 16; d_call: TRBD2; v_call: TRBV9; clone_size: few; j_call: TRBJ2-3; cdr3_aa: CASSVTSGGAPDTQYF; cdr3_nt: TGTGCCAGCAGCGTGACTAGCGGGGGGGCCCCAGATACGCAGTATTTT
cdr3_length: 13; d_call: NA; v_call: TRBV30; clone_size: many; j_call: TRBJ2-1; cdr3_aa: CAWSAGNYNEQFF; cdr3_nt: TGTGCCTGGAGTGCGGGGAACTACAATGAGCAGTTCTTC
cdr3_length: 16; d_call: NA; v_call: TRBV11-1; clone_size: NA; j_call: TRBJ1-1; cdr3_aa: CASSSTLLLTGTEAFF; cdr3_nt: TGTGCCAGCAGCTCCACTCTGCTACTCACAGGGACTGAAGCTTTCTTT
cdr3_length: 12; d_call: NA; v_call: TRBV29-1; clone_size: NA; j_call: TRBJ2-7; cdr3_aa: CSALDSSYEQYF; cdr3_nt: TGCAGCGCTCTGGACAGCTCCTACGAGCAGTACTTC